The 21 T cell receptor beta chains below come from one sample, sequenced in a study of cytomegalovirus exposure and HLA in healthy donors. PCR used 60 Vbeta primers and 13 Jbeta primers. TCRdb's copy holds only in-frame clones and misses some; the assay was immunoSEQ multiplex PCR. The sample holds about 140,000 clones, about 74% seen once. The sample taken for sequencing was PBMCs. Receptors originate from a man aged 35 to 55 in good health and CMV-seronegative.

V is TRBV30 and J is TRBJ2-7, with 8 bases aligning to TRBD2. CDR1 and CDR2 (germline): GTSNPN, SVGIG (reference sequence). This CDR3 has 14 amino acids. After removal of 3 bases from V and 0 bases from J, the junction contained 4 bases not matched to a gene. CDR3 amino acids: CAWSPGGVSYEQYF. The CDR3 coding sequence is TGTGCCTGGAGCCCCGGGGGGGTCTCCTACGAGCAGTACTTC.

The rearrangement uses TRBV23-1 and TRBJ1-2, with TRBD1 as a possible D gene (5 bases). TRBV23-1 is an ORF; its function is uncertain. Trimming shortened V by 2 bases and J by 4 bases, and 17 bases separated the two germline ends. The CDR3 covers 16 residues. In DNA form, the CDR3 reads TGCGCCAGCAGTCAACATCACCGGCCTGGGGCCTATGGCTACACCTTC. It yields the protein CASSQHHRPGAYGYTF.

This clone was counted a single time. The rearrangement uses TRBV6-1 and TRBJ1-5, with D possibly matching TRBD1 (5 bases). The CDR3 runs 14 residues. Germline CDR1 and CDR2: MNHNS and SASEGT. The V end lost 4 bases, the J end lost 7 bases, and 14 bases lay between the germline ends. Here the CDR3 DNA reads TGTGCCAGCAGTGTAGGGCAGGGTAAGCAGCCCCAGCATTTT. Amino acids: CASSVGQGKQPQHF.

The chain is built from TRBV2 and TRBJ1-1; no reliable D call. The germline V gene has CDR1 SNHLY and CDR2 FYNNEI. V lost 4 bases to trimming and J lost 4 bases, with 16 bases between them. This CDR3 region has 15 residues. The CDR3 loop is CASSGGVGFGTEAFF. The CDR3 DNA is TGTGCCAGCAGTGGAGGAGTTGGGTTCGGCACTGAAGCTTTCTTT.

The V and J genes are TRBV6-1 and TRBJ2-7; 9 nucleotides line up with TRBD2. Per germline, CDR1 MNHNS and CDR2 SASEGT. The CDR3 runs to 15 residues. Trimming at V came to 5 bases and at J to 3 bases, leaving 8 bases not matched to a gene. CDR3 nucleotide sequence: TGTGCCAGCAGTAGTCCGGGACTAGCTCACTACGAGCAGTACTTC. Its translation: CASSSPGLAHYEQYF.

This chain links TRBV18 with TRBJ2-7; 9 nucleotides agree with TRBD1. V lost 5 bases to trimming and J lost 0 bases; unmatched junction nucleotides: 8. The germline CDR1 and CDR2 sequences are KGHSH and LQKENI. The CDR3 is made up of 16 amino acids. CDR3 DNA: TGTGCCAGCTCATCAATAGGGGACAGGGACTCCTACGAGCAGTACTTC. As protein: CASSSIGDRDSYEQYF.

The chain uses TRBV2 and TRBJ1-1; unclear D gene. The V end lost 6 bases, the J end lost 4 bases, and 15 bases lay between the germline ends. Germline V lookup: CDR1 SNHLY, CDR2 FYNNEI. The CDR3 totals 14 residues. CDR3 in DNA: TGTGCCAGCAGCCCGGCGGGAGGGTCCACTGAAGCTTTCTTT. Protein product: CASSPAGGSTEAFF.

The table lists this clone with a few counts. The chain employs TRBV28 and TRBJ1-5; weak D call: TRBD1 (5 bases). Germline values: CDR1 MDHEN, CDR2 SYDVKM. V lost 3 bases and J 6 bases, leaving 15 bases between the germline ends. This CDR3 spans 15 amino acids. The DNA of the CDR3 is TGTGCCAGCAGTTTCGACAGCCTTCGTGGTCAGCCCCAGCATTTT. Its protein is CASSFDSLRGQPQHF.

V usage is TRBV4-1 and J usage is TRBJ1-2, with TRBD1 identical over 7 bases. The V gene end was trimmed by 1 base and the J gene end by 0 bases; junction bases not matched to a gene: 5. This CDR3 is 16 amino acids long. The germline CDR1 and CDR2 sequences are MGHRA and YSYEKL. In DNA, the CDR3 is TGCGCCAGCAGCCAAGTCGGGACAGCCGCTAACTATGGCTACACCTTC. It encodes CASSQVGTAANYGYTF.

The rearrangement uses TRBV28 and TRBJ2-7; TRBD2 matches at 7 bases. With V trimmed by 6 bases and J by 1 base, 3 bases remained unmatched. CDR3 length: 13 residues. The germline gives CDR1 MDHEN, CDR2 SYDVKM. The CDR3 coding sequence is TGTGCCAGCAGAAAGCGGGGATCCTACGAGCAGTACTTC. Protein product: CASRKRGSYEQYF.

The sample holds a few counts of this clone. The CDR3 region has the DNA TGTGCCAGCAGTAGGGGGCAGGATGAAAAACTGTTTTTT. This translates into CASSRGQDEKLFF. The V and J genes are TRBV5-4 and TRBJ1-4; 7 bases are a match to TRBD1. The trim removed 5 bases at V and 6 bases at J, leaving 4 bases unmatched. The CDR3 length is 13 residues. Germline V gene data show CDR1 as SGHNT and CDR2 as YYREEE (reference sequence).

The rearrangement joins TRBV11-2 to TRBJ2-7, with 9 bases matching TRBD1. The trim removed 5 bases at V and 5 bases at J, leaving 13 bases unmatched. The germline V gene has CDR1 SGHAT and CDR2 FQNNGV. The CDR3 runs 16 residues. The DNA of the CDR3 is TGTGCCAGCAGCCACAATGACGGACAGGGGAGGCACGAGCAGTACTTC. Its protein is CASSHNDGQGRHEQYF.

This clone was detected only a few times. The chain employs TRBV5-1 and TRBJ2-7; TRBD1 matches at 8 bases. The CDR3 is 18 amino acids. V lost 4 bases, J lost 0 bases, and 15 bases stayed unmatched. Germline V gene sequence: CDR1 SGHRS, CDR2 YFSETQ. This CDR3 reads CASSPQDPTGASSYEQYF. The CDR3 DNA sequence: TGCGCCAGCAGCCCCCAGGACCCGACAGGGGCGAGCTCCTACGAGCAGTACTTC.

The chain is built from TRBV5-1 and TRBJ1-1, with 7 bases lining up with TRBD1. V shed 0 bases, J shed 12 bases, and the junction held 8 bases outside the gene matches. The CDR3 has 13 residues. CDR1 and CDR2 (germline): SGHRS, YFSETQ. CDR3 DNA sequence: TGCGCCAGCAGCTTGGTGGCAACAGGGGAATCTTTCTTT. This translates into CASSLVATGESFF. The full variable domain, its missing parts supplied by reference TRBV5-1 and TRBJ1-1, is KAGVTQTPRYLIKTRGQQVTLSCSPISGHRSVSWYQQTPGQGLQFLFEYFSETQRNKGNFPGRFSGRQFSNSRSEMNVSTLELGDSALYLCASSLVATGESFFGQGTRLTVV.

V usage is TRBV7-2 and J usage is TRBJ2-2; 9 bases map to TRBD2. The trim removed 5 bases at V and 3 bases at J, leaving 1 base unmatched. Germline V gene sequence: CDR1 SGHTA, CDR2 FQGNSA. The CDR3 extends over 14 amino acids. This chain's CDR3 is CASSRTSDTGELFF. CDR3 DNA sequence: TGTGCCAGCAGCCGGACTAGCGACACCGGGGAGCTGTTTTTT.

The CDR3 nucleotides are TGCGCCAGCGGCGGGGGGGCCGCGAACACCGGGGAGCTGTTTTTT. This codes for CASGGGAANTGELFF. This chain links TRBV5-1 with TRBJ2-2, with 9 bases that match TRBD2. V shed 7 bases and J 0 bases; nucleotides not matched to a gene: 4. Germline V gene data show CDR1 as SGHRS and CDR2 as YFSETQ. CDR3 length: 15 residues.

This clone turned up a few times. The rearrangement uses TRBV6-5 and TRBJ1-3; tentatively, D is TRBD1 (6 bases). V shed 2 bases and J shed 0 bases, with 8 bases lying between them. This CDR3 contains 15 residues. The germline V gene has CDR1 MNHEY and CDR2 SVGAGI. The CDR3 bases are TGTGCCAGCAGTTACGTGGGGGCCTCTGGAAACACCATATATTTT. Translated, it gives CASSYVGASGNTIYF.

The rearrangement joins TRBV10-3 to TRBJ2-3; TRBD1 matches at 7 bases. V gave up 6 bases and J gave up 1 base; unmatched junction bases: 1. This CDR3 is 13 amino acids long. Germline values: CDR1 ENHRY, CDR2 SYGVKD. The CDR3 nucleotides are TGTGCCATCAGAGGACAGGGCACAGATACGCAGTATTTT. It codes for CAIRGQGTDTQYF.

A word on this clone: This CDR3 is also generated by other DNA sequences in the sample. The chain employs TRBV28 and TRBJ2-6; a possible D gene is TRBD1 (6 bases). V was cut by 5 bases and J by 2 bases, with 7 bases left in between. Germline V gene lookup returns CDR1 MDHEN and CDR2 SYDVKM. There are 14 residues in the CDR3. CDR3 protein: CASSTGTGANVLTF. CDR3 nucleotide sequence: TGTGCCAGCAGTACAGGGACTGGGGCCAACGTCCTGACTTTC. Supplemented by reference TRBV28 and TRBJ2-6, the full variable domain reads DVKVTQSSRYLVKRTGEKVFLECVQDMDHENMFWYRQDPGLGLRLIYFSYDVKMKEKGDIPEGYSVSREKKERFSLILESASTNQTSMYLCASSTGTGANVLTFGAGSRLTVL.

The rearrangement joins TRBV6-6 to TRBJ2-2; 7 positions match TRBD1. V shed 2 bases, J shed 3 bases, and the junction held 3 bases outside the gene matches. CDR3 size: 15 residues. Germline V lookup: CDR1 MNHNY, CDR2 SVGAGI (reference sequence). The CDR3: CASSYATGHTGELFF. CDR3 nucleotides: TGTGCCAGCAGTTACGCGACAGGGCACACCGGGGAGCTGTTTTTT.

Worth noting for this clone: The sample holds other DNA sequences that translate to the same CDR3. The V call is TRBV19, the J call TRBJ1-5; 10 bases line up with TRBD1. CDR3 length: 14 residues. J was trimmed by 4 bases and V by 6 bases; bases with no gene match: 3. Germline CDR1 reads LNHDA; CDR2 reads SQIVND (reference sequence). CDR3 bases: TGTGCCAGTAGGGGACAGGGGTCGAATCAGCCCCAGCATTTT. Protein: CASRGQGSNQPQHF.